Sequencing of this T cell receptor (beta chain) was carried out in a study of beta chain features in type 1 diabetes. Of the isolated RNA, all was reverse transcribed, and so the sequenced material was expressed TCRB transcripts. Only in-frame clones appear in the TCRdb table, and some are missing; sequencing was by immunoSEQ multiplex PCR. The sample holds approximately 280,000 clones, approximately 16% seen once. This clone has more than one count but fewer than ten. Its antigen remains unknown. Study-level findings and limits: Shorter TCRB CDR3s, moderately but significantly so, were found in Type 1 diabetes patients in all four CD4+ subsets.

The CDR3 is 13 residues long. Germline V gene lookup returns CDR1 LNHDA and CDR2 SQIVND (reference sequence). Trimming stripped 6 bases from V and 3 bases from J, with 10 bases between. The chain uses TRBV19 and TRBJ2-3; D might be TRBD2 (5 bases). The sequence came from a man aged 18 to 35 with type 1 diabetes. Source material: naive CD4+ T cells from blood. As DNA, the CDR3 is TGTGCCAGTAGCCTCTCGGGAACAGATACGCAGTATTTT. Residues: CASSLSGTDTQYF.